Given below is one T cell receptor (beta chain) in context. Its target is unknown. Amplification used 60 Vbeta primers and 13 Jbeta primers. Libraries were prepared by immunoSEQ multiplex PCR; TCRdb keeps only in-frame clonotypes and omits some of them. The profile covers 200,000 or so clones, with approximately 80% appearing a single time and 2.5% to 3.5% taken by the ten largest. CDR1 and CDR2 from the germline V gene are SGHDT and YYEEEE. V was cut by 1 base and J by 2 bases, with 9 bases left in between. This CDR3 is built from 14 residues. The data are from a study of cytomegalovirus exposure and HLA in healthy donors. Unrecorded immune exposures were likely, despite nominal health at sampling. Regarding the study as a whole: Altogether, 150 or so TCR beta chains were recorded as cytomegalovirus-associated. One cluster of highly shared sequence variants probably arose as a sequencing artifact. Reports showed the classifier diagnosing cytomegalovirus status with high specificity and sensitivity.

V is TRBV5-6 and J is TRBJ1-2; possibly TRBD1 for D (5 bases). Sequencing was carried out using PBMCs. The TCR sequence derives from a young man in good health and CMV-seronegative. The CDR3 loop reads CASSLKGQNYGYTF. The CDR3 region has the DNA TGTGCCAGCAGCTTGAAGGGGCAAAACTATGGCTACACCTTC.